The T cell receptor beta chain under discussion was sequenced for a study of cytomegalovirus exposure and HLA in healthy donors. The study's findings and limits: As immune exposure information, only CMV serostatus was available. Most TCR sequences were seen very rarely across donors, but some public TCRs occurred in many. Several of the most significant clusters appeared linked to common viral pathogens, based on a later analysis.

Germline V lookup: CDR1 SGDLS, CDR2 YYNGEE. Deletions cut 3 bases from V and 7 bases from J, with 14 bases between. The CDR3 spans 14 residues. Of note for this clone: Antigen: not known.

PCR was performed using 60 Vbeta and 13 Jbeta primers. Measured with immunoSEQ multiplex PCR; TCRdb has only the in-frame clones, and not every one. The repertoire holds roughly 70,000 clones, with 80% to 90% as singletons. Everyone who donated was a healthy bone marrow donor. This receptor was taken from a woman aged 30 to 39 in good health and CMV-seropositive. This rearrangement joins TRBV9 to TRBJ2-1; maybe TRBD2 (6 bases). The sample consisted of PBMCs. Here the CDR3 reads CASSGSGRSNEQFF. Written as DNA, the CDR3 is TGTGCCAGCAGCGGAAGCGGGCGGAGTAATGAGCAGTTCTTC.